This is a list of T cell receptor beta chains from one sample in a study of beta chain features in type 1 diabetes. Measured with immunoSEQ multiplex PCR; TCRdb has only the in-frame clones, and not every one. The table records 130,000 or so clones, roughly 10% of them present only once. Sequencing was performed on central memory CD4+ T cells from blood. These receptors all come from a woman in her 40s in good health. The CDR3 runs from the conserved cysteine through the conserved F or W. A D gene is named only where the DNA matches it firmly. Clone size, where shown, is once, few, many, or a class for clones that have expanded.

clone_size,j_call,d_call,v_call,cdr3_aa,cdr3_nt
NA,TRBJ2-7,NA,TRBV23-1,CASSHTGGRSYEQYF,TGCGCCAGCAGTCATACGGGGGGCAGATCCTACGAGCAGTACTTC
NA,TRBJ1-2,NA,TRBV5-4,CASSPTRPPGFYGYTF,TGCGCCAGCAGCCCGACGCGACCGCCAGGCTTTTATGGCTACACCTTC
few,TRBJ1-6,TRBD1,TRBV5-1,CASSTGENSPLHF,TGCGCCAGCAGTACAGGGGAGAATTCACCCCTCCACTTT
few,TRBJ2-1,TRBD2,TRBV6-1,CASSELLGGATDEQFF,TGTGCCAGCAGTGAACTGCTCGGGGGGGCCACGGATGAGCAGTTCTTC
few,TRBJ2-5,TRBD2,TRBV4-2,CASSPTSGGPKTQYF,TGTGCCAGCAGCCCTACAAGCGGGGGGCCCAAGACCCAGTACTTC
few,TRBJ1-6,TRBD1,TRBV6-1,CASTWGQGSSPLHF,TGTGCCAGCACTTGGGGACAGGGAAGTTCACCCCTCCACTTT
few,TRBJ1-1,NA,TRBV6-6,CAISEDREAFF,TGTGCCATCAGTGAGGACAGAGAAGCTTTCTTT
few,TRBJ1-2,NA,TRBV6-1,CASSEGGPGYTF,TGTGCCAGCAGTGAAGGAGGGCCCGGCTACACCTTC
NA,TRBJ1-5,TRBD1,TRBV6-6,CASSYGQGSQPQHF,TGTGCCAGCAGTTACGGACAGGGCAGTCAGCCCCAGCATTTT
few,TRBJ2-3,TRBD2,TRBV9,CASSASGGTDTQYF,TGTGCCAGCAGCGCCAGCGGGGGCACAGATACGCAGTATTTT
many,TRBJ2-4,TRBD2,TRBV30,CAWGGLAGFLKNIQYF,TGTGCCTGGGGCGGGCTAGCGGGGTTCTTGAAAAACATTCAGTACTTC
NA,TRBJ2-6,NA,TRBV19,CASVGADSGANVLTF,TGTGCCAGTGTCGGAGCAGACTCTGGGGCCAACGTCCTGACTTTC
NA,TRBJ2-2,NA,TRBV29-1,CRVEGNTGELFF,TGCAGGGTGGAGGGGAACACCGGGGAGCTGTTTTTT
NA,TRBJ2-2,TRBD2,TRBV11-3,CASSLSRGGTGELFF,TGTGCCAGCAGCCTCAGTCGGGGGGGAACCGGGGAGCTGTTTTTT
once,TRBJ1-6,NA,TRBV11-3,CASSLSPSLPLHF,TGTGCCAGCAGCTTATCCCCCTCCTTGCCCCTCCACTTT
NA,TRBJ2-5,NA,TRBV14,CASSRAGWETQYF,TGTGCCAGCAGTCGTGCGGGTTGGGAGACCCAGTACTTC
NA,TRBJ1-1,NA,TRBV2,CASSRREGTEAFF,TGTGCCAGCAGTCGGAGGGAAGGCACTGAAGCTTTCTTT
once,TRBJ2-2,NA,TRBV10-1,CASSAQAGWNTGELFF,TGCGCCAGCAGTGCACAGGCAGGGTGGAACACCGGGGAGCTGTTTTTT
NA,TRBJ2-7,TRBD1,TRBV27,CASNSGTGSSYEQYF,TGTGCCAGCAATTCCGGGACAGGAAGCTCCTACGAGCAGTACTTC
few,TRBJ1-6,NA,TRBV6-5,CASSYSGDWRSPLHF,TGTGCCAGCAGTTACTCGGGGGACTGGCGGTCACCCCTCCACTTT
NA,TRBJ2-3,TRBD2,TRBV9,CASSGTSGGRSSTDTQYF,TGTGCCAGCAGCGGAACTAGCGGGGGGCGCTCTAGCACAGATACGCAGTATTTT
NA,TRBJ2-1,NA,TRBV7-6,CASSLEGGHSLGEQFF,TGTGCCAGCAGCTTAGAGGGAGGTCACAGCCTAGGAGAGCAGTTCTTC
few,TRBJ1-2,NA,TRBV28,CASSLAGDTNGYTF,TGTGCCAGCAGTTTAGCAGGGGATACCAATGGCTACACCTTC